This TCR beta chain was documented in a study of blood T cell repertoires in COVID-19. Overall study context: Acute and convalescent COVID-19 samples came from the United States, Italy and Spain. T cells, B-cell-depleted T cells, or PBMCs supplied cDNA or gDNA.

The CDR3 runs to 15 residues. V was cut by 3 bases and J by 6 bases, with 18 bases left in between. Germline assignment: CDR1 MNHEY and CDR2 SMNVEV (reference sequence). Authors' processing steps: Reference gene primer amplification in the assay estimated nucleated cell counts. Profiled with immunoSEQ multiplex PCR; TCRdb holds only in-frame clones, not every one. V and J calls and clone size come straight from that table; D and trimming were deduced from the DNA. The sample has about 140,000 clones; about 79% are singletons. The origin of this receptor is a woman older than 75 with active or convalescent COVID-19. The sequencing sample was made of peripheral blood. The chain recombines TRBV27 with TRBJ2-7, with D possibly being TRBD1 (6 bases). Here the CDR3 reads CASSLEWAGAGEQYF. The CDR3 nucleotides read TGTGCCAGCAGTTTGGAGTGGGCAGGGGCGGGCGAGCAGTACTTC.